Following are 23 T cell receptor beta chains from one sample sequenced in a study of CD8+ T cells in alopecia areata. Extraction and reverse transcription of RNA yielded cDNA as the sequencing template. Here immunoSEQ multiplex PCR was the method, and the copy in TCRdb shows in-frame clones only, minus some. The profile shows about 220,000 clones, under 75% of them singletons. Treatment here: oral pan-JAK inhibitor, 5-10 mg twice daily. The sequencing here drew on CD4+ T cells sorted from blood, taken at week 4, from a patient treated with tofacitinib. These receptors were collected from a human donor with alopecia areata.

The rearrangement uses TRBV14 and TRBJ1-1; 9 bases line up with TRBD1. CDR3 size: 14 residues. V lost 2 bases, J lost 5 bases, and 3 bases stayed unmatched. Germline V gives CDR1 SGHDN, CDR2 FVKESK. The CDR3 nucleotides read TGTGCCAGCAGCCAACCGGGACAGGGAACTGAAGCTTTCTTT. Amino acids: CASSQPGQGTEAFF. The whole variable domain, remainder taken from reference TRBV14 and TRBJ1-1, is EAGVTQFPSHSVIEKGQTVTLRCDPISGHDNLYWYRRVMGKEIKFLLHFVKESKQDESGMPNNRFLAERTGGTYSTLKVQPAELEDSGVYFCASSQPGQGTEAFFGQGTRLTVV.

The genes are TRBV29-1 and TRBJ1-1; 7 bases fit TRBD1. V lost 6 bases and J lost 9; bases outside the gene matches: 4. Germline loops: CDR1 SQVTM, CDR2 ANQGSEA. This CDR3 region has 10 residues. CDR3 nucleotide sequence: TGCAGCGTCTGGGGACAGAAAGCTTTCTTT. As protein: CSVWGQKAFF. The variable domain in full, with the rest retrieved from reference TRBV29-1 and TRBJ1-1, is SAVISQKPSRDICQRGTSLTIQCQVDSQVTMMFWYRQQPGQSLTLIATANQGSEATYESGFVIDKFPISRPNLTFSTLTVSNMSPEDSSIYLCSVWGQKAFFGQGTRLTVV.

V usage is TRBV10-3 and J usage is TRBJ2-5; TRBD2 is a possible D gene (5 bases). Between the trimmed V and J ends, which lost 0 bases and 2 bases, there was a span of 10 bases. Germline CDR1 and CDR2: ENHRY and SYGVKD. This CDR3 has 15 amino acids. The CDR3: CAISESGRRQETQYF. The DNA for the CDR3 is TGTGCCATCAGTGAGTCCGGACGGAGGCAAGAGACCCAGTACTTC.

V and J are TRBV30 and TRBJ1-2; possible D gene TRBD1, 6 bases. The V gene's germline CDR1 is GTSNPN and CDR2 SVGIG (reference sequence). The CDR3 runs 13 residues. V lost 3 bases to trimming and J lost 5 bases, with 13 bases between them. CDR3 coding DNA: TGTGCCTGGAGCACAGGGCAAGGGTATGGCTACACCTTC. Encoded protein: CAWSTGQGYGYTF.

This chain connects TRBV18 to TRBJ2-3, with D tentatively TRBD1 or TRBD2 (5 bases each). The CDR3 length is 12 residues. Germline CDR1 and CDR2: KGHSH and LQKENI. The V and J ends lost 1 base and 6 bases respectively, with 5 bases between them. The chain's CDR3 is CASSPRGDTQYF. The CDR3 bases are TGTGCCAGCTCACCACGGGGGGATACGCAGTATTTT. The full variable domain, rest sourced from reference TRBV18 and TRBJ2-3, is NAGVMQNPRHLVRRRGQEARLRCSPMKGHSHVYWYRQLPEEGLKFMVYLQKENIIDESGMPKERFSAEFPKEGPSILRIQQVVRGDSAAYFCASSPRGDTQYFGPGTRLTVL.

The chain has TRBV30 and TRBJ1-2, with TRBD1 as a possible D gene (6 bases). Trimming took off 0 bases at V and 5 bases at J, with 10 bases between the two ends. Germline-derived CDR1 and CDR2 are GTSNPN and SVGIG (reference sequence). This CDR3 is built from 13 residues. The chain's CDR3 is CAWSVHQGYGYTF. The DNA for the CDR3 is TGTGCCTGGAGTGTACATCAGGGGTATGGCTACACCTTC.

This clone was seen only once. The chain recombines TRBV30 with TRBJ1-4; D unresolved. V gave up 5 bases and J gave up 3 bases, with 10 bases separating them. The CDR3 sequence is 13 residues long. In germline, CDR1 is GTSNPN, CDR2 SVGIG (reference sequence). The CDR3 loop reads CAWGEIANEKLFF. The CDR3 region has the DNA TGTGCCTGGGGTGAGATAGCTAATGAAAAACTGTTTTTT. The whole variable domain, remainder taken from reference TRBV30 and TRBJ1-4, is SQTIHQWPATLVQPVGSPLSLECTVEGTSNPNLYWYRQAAGRGLQLLFYSVGIGQISSEVPQNLSASRPQDRQFILSSKKLLLSDSGFYLCAWGEIANEKLFFGSGTQLSVL.

In this sample, this clone turned up a few times. The chain carries TRBV6-5 and TRBJ1-6; D is perhaps TRBD1 (6 bases). Trimming cost V 6 bases and J 10 bases, with 13 bases left between them. From germline, CDR1 is MNHEY and CDR2 SVGAGI. The CDR3 extends over 13 amino acids. The CDR3 DNA sequence: TGTGCCAGCAGGCCGGACAGCCGGTCACCCCTCCACTTT. Protein: CASRPDSRSPLHF.

V is TRBV29-1 and J is TRBJ1-1; D is uncertain. V was cut by 4 bases and J by 4 bases, with 19 bases left in between. Germline CDR1 is SQVTM and CDR2 is ANQGSEA. This CDR3 has 15 amino acids. CDR3 DNA: TGCAGCGTTGGGCAGTCAGGCTATTCGGGCACTGAAGCTTTCTTT. Amino acids: CSVGQSGYSGTEAFF.

The chain carries TRBV29-1 and TRBJ1-2; 7 nucleotides align to TRBD1. V shed 2 bases and J 1 base; nucleotides not matched to a gene: 4. CDR3 length equals 14 residues. CDR1 SQVTM and CDR2 ANQGSEA come from the germline V gene. This CDR3 reads CSVERGQINYGYTF. As DNA, the CDR3 is TGCAGCGTTGAAAGGGGACAGATTAACTATGGCTACACCTTC.

The CDR3 sequence: CASSLPGQGNTEAFF. CDR3 bases: TGTGCCAGCAGTCTCCCCGGACAGGGTAACACTGAAGCTTTCTTT. The chain joins TRBV27 to TRBJ1-1, with 8 nucleotides matching TRBD1. Germline V gene lookup returns CDR1 MNHEY and CDR2 SMNVEV (reference sequence). The CDR3 consists of 15 residues. Unmatched junction bases numbered 7, after V lost 5 bases and J lost 2 bases.

The rearrangement joins TRBV29-1 to TRBJ2-1; D gene ambiguous. Between the trimmed V and J ends, which lost 4 bases and 3 bases, there was a span of 10 bases. Germline V lookup: CDR1 SQVTM, CDR2 ANQGSEA. The CDR3 is 13 amino acids. CDR3 loop: CSVGRRLYNEQFF. CDR3 in DNA: TGCAGCGTTGGGAGAAGGCTCTACAATGAGCAGTTCTTC.

In nucleotides, the CDR3 is TGTGCCAGCTCACCTATAGATGCAACCTCTGGGGCCAACGTCCTGACTTTC. Residues: CASSPIDATSGANVLTF. V gene TRBV18 combines with J gene TRBJ2-6; no definite D call. V dropped 3 bases and J dropped 0 bases, with 12 bases sitting between them. This CDR3 is 17 amino acids long. Per germline, CDR1 KGHSH and CDR2 LQKENI.

In nucleotides, the CDR3 is TGTGCCTGGAGTTGGGCCTCAACAACTAATGAAAAACTGTTTTTT. Amino acids: CAWSWASTTNEKLFF. This sequence joins TRBV30 and TRBJ1-4; D is ambiguous. From germline, CDR1 is GTSNPN and CDR2 SVGIG (reference sequence). CDR3 length equals 15 residues. The V gene lost 2 bases and the J gene lost 0 bases, with 10 bases spanning the gap.

The V call is TRBV27, the J call TRBJ2-5, with 10 bases fitting TRBD2. The CDR3 covers 16 residues. V lost 6 bases, J lost 5 bases, and 12 bases stayed unmatched. The germline V gene has CDR1 MNHEY and CDR2 SMNVEV (reference sequence). The CDR3 DNA reads TGTGCCAGCAGCCTTGGCCAGGGACTAGCGCCGGAGACCCAGTACTTC. It codes for CASSLGQGLAPETQYF.

The sample holds a few counts of this clone. V and J are TRBV5-4 and TRBJ1-1; D is uncertain. V was shortened by 10 bases and J by 14 bases, with 15 bases between the two germline ends. The length of the CDR3 is 9 residues. Germline CDR1 reads SGHNT; CDR2 reads YYREEE (reference sequence). The CDR3 DNA reads as TGTGCCTTCCCCTTGGGGTGGTTCTTT. This translates into CAFPLGWFF.

The V call is TRBV7-2, the J call TRBJ2-5; 7 bases align to TRBD1. Trimming removed 7 bases from V and 5 bases from J; junction bases left unmatched: 10. Germline CDR1 and CDR2: SGHTA and FQGNSA. The CDR3 is 14 residues long. CDR3 bases: TGTGCCAGCACCCAAGGGGGCGGAAAGGAGACCCAGTACTTC. Translation: CASTQGGGKETQYF.

The J gene is TRBJ1-2, the V gene TRBV5-1, with 7 positions matching TRBD1. The CDR3 sequence is 15 residues long. Germline CDR1 is SGHRS and CDR2 is YFSETQ. The J segment lost 8 bases and the V segment lost 3 bases, leaving 13 bases of the junction unmatched. This CDR3 reads CASSSEGTDLFGYTF. CDR3 bases: TGCGCCAGCAGCTCGGAAGGGACAGACCTCTTCGGCTACACCTTC. Looking up the rest from reference TRBV5-1 and TRBJ1-2 gives the full variable domain: KAGVTQTPRYLIKTRGQQVTLSCSPISGHRSVSWYQQTPGQGLQFLFEYFSETQRNKGNFPGRFSGRQFSNSRSEMNVSTLELGDSALYLCASSSEGTDLFGYTFGSGTRLTVV.

The rearrangement uses TRBV30 and TRBJ1-1, with 7 bases matching TRBD1. The CDR3 length is 15 residues. V trimming: 2 bases; J trimming: 6 bases; junction bases outside the gene matches: 12. Looked up from germline, CDR1 is GTSNPN and CDR2 is SVGIG (reference sequence). CDR3 region: CAWSPRRDRAAEAFF. CDR3 in DNA: TGTGCCTGGAGTCCCCGAAGAGACAGGGCCGCTGAAGCTTTCTTT.

The chain joins TRBV7-2 to TRBJ1-1, with D perhaps TRBD1 (5 bases). V was shortened by 0 bases and J by 1 base, with 9 bases between the two germline ends. Germline CDR1 is SGHTA and CDR2 is FQGNSA. The CDR3 has 15 residues. CDR3 DNA sequence: TGTGCCAGCAGCTTAGCGGGCAGGGAGAACACTGAAGCTTTCTTT. It specifies CASSLAGRENTEAFF. Complete variable domain (other parts from reference TRBV7-2 and TRBJ1-1): GAGVSQSPSNKVTEKGKDVELRCDPISGHTALYWYRQSLGQGLEFLIYFQGNSAPDKSGLPSDRFSAERTGGSVSTLTIQRTQQEDSAVYLCASSLAGRENTEAFFGQGTRLTVV.

V is TRBV7-2 and J is TRBJ2-2, with TRBD1 matching over 9 bases. This CDR3 has 17 amino acids. V lost 0 bases, J lost 5 bases, and 7 bases stayed unmatched. CDR1 is SGHTA and CDR2 is FQGNSA in the germline V gene. CDR3 residues: CASSLAGTGRGTGELFF. The CDR3 nucleotides read TGTGCCAGCAGCTTAGCCGGGACAGGGAGAGGAACCGGGGAGCTGTTTTTT.

The table lists this clone with a few counts. The same CDR3 also results from other DNA sequences found in this sample. The chain joins TRBV2 to TRBJ2-5; 9 positions match TRBD1. Germline-derived CDR1 and CDR2 are SNHLY and FYNNEI. The CDR3 is 15 amino acids. V lost 4 bases, J lost 5 bases, and 8 bases stayed unmatched. The DNA for the CDR3 is TGTGCCAGCAGTGGGGCTGAAGACAGGGGGGAGACCCAGTACTTC. Protein sequence: CASSGAEDRGETQYF.

The chain couples TRBV30 to TRBJ2-3; 7 positions match TRBD2. The CDR3 length is 14 residues. V was clipped by 7 bases and J by 3 bases; unmatched bases: 10. CDR1 and CDR2 (germline): GTSNPN, SVGIG (reference sequence). DNA of the CDR3: TGTGCCTCCTCCGGCGGGGGTGGGACAGATACGCAGTATTTT. Amino acids: CASSGGGGTDTQYF.